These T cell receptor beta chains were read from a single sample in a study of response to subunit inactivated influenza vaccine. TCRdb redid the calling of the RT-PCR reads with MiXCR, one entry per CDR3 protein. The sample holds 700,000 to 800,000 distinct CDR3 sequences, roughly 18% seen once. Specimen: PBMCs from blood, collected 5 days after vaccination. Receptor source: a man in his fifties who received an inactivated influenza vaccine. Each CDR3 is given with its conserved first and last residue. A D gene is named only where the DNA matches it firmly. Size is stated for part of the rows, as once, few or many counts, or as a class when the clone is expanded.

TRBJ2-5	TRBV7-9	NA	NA	CASSLSVQETQYF	TGTGCCAGCAGCTTAAGTGTGCAAGAGACCCAGTACTTC
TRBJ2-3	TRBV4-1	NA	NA	CASSLGYNTDTQYF	TGCGCCAGCAGCCTAGGCTACAACACAGATACGCAGTATTTT
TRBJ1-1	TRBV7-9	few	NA	CASSYGYTEAFF	TGTGCCAGCAGCTACGGGTACACTGAAGCTTTCTTT
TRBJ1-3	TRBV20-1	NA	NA	CSARDSGRYSSGNTIYF	TGCAGTGCTAGAGATTCAGGAAGATACAGCTCTGGAAACACCATATATTTT
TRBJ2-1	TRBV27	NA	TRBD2	CASSLFAGGPSLRPSIGDEQFF	TGTGCCAGCAGTTTATTTGCGGGAGGGCCCTCCCTTAGGCCATCCATCGGTGATGAGCAGTTCTTC
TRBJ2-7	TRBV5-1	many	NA	CASSQGPTGYEQYF	TGCGCCAGCAGCCAAGGGCCCACCGGCTACGAGCAGTACTTC
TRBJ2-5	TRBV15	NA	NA	CATASSFGETQYF	TGTGCCACCGCGTCGTCATTCGGCGAGACCCAGTACTTC
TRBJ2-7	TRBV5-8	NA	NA	CASSLPGYYF	TGTGCCAGCAGCTTGCCAGGGTATTACTTC
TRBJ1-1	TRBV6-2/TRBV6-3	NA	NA	CASSQEGSTEAFF	TGTGCCAGCAGTCAAGAGGGGTCCACTGAAGCTTTCTTT
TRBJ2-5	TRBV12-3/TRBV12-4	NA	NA	CASSSQGRETQYF	TGTGCCAGCAGTTCACAGGGGAGGGAGACCCAGTACTTC
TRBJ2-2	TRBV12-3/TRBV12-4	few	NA	CASSLRMKSGELFF	TGTGCCAGCAGTCTACGGATGAAATCCGGGGAGCTGTTTTTT